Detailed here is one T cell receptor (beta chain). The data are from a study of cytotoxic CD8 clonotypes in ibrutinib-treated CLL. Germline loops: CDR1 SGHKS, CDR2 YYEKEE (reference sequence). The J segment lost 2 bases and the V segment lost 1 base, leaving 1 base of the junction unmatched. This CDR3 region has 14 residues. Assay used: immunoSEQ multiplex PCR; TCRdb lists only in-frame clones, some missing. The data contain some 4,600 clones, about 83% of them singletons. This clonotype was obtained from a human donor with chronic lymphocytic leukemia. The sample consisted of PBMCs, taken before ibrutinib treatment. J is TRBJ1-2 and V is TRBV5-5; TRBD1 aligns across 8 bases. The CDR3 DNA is TGTGCCAGCAGCTTGCACAGGGGGAACTATGGCTACACCTTC. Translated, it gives CASSLHRGNYGYTF.